This TCR beta chain stems from a study of T cell responses to AZD1222 COVID-19 vaccine. The CDR3 totals 13 residues. V lost 6 bases and J lost 0, with 6 bases in between. Germline V gene sequence: CDR1 MNHNY, CDR2 SVGAGI (reference sequence). The data were produced by immunoSEQ multiplex PCR, yet TCRdb's version contains in-frame clones alone and is incomplete. In the table there are about 120,000 clones, approximately 86% of which are singletons. This receptor was taken from an adult who received the AZD1222 COVID-19 vaccine. The specimen was peripheral blood, collected 28 days after the second AZD1222 dose. The chain combines TRBV6-6 with TRBJ1-3; D is ambiguous. CDR3 nucleotides: TGTGCCAGCAGCGGCACCTCTGGAAACACCATATATTTT. Protein: CASSGTSGNTIYF.